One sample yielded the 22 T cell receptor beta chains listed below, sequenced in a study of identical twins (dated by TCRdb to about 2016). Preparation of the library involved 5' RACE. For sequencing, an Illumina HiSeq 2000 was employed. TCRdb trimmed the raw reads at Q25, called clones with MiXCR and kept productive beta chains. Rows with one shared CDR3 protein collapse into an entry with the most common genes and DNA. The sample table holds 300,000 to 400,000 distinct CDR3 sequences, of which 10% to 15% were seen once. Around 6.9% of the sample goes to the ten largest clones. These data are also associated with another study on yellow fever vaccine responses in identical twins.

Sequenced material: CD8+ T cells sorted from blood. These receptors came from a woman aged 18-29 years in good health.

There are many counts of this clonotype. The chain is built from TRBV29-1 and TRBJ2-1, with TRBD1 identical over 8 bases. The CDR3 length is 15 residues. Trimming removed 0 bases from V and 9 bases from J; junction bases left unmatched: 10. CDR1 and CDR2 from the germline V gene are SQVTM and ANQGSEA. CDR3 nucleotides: TGCAGCGTTGAAGACGTCGGCGGGACAGGCCCTGAGCAGTTCTTC. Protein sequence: CSVEDVGGTGPEQFF.

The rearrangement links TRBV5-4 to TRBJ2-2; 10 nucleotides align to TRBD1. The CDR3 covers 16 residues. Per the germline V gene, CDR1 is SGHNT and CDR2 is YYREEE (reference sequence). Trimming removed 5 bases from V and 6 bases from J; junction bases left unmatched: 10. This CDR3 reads CASSSPGQGLSGELFF. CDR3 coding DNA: TGTGCCAGCAGTTCCCCGGGACAGGGGCTCTCCGGGGAGCTGTTTTTT.

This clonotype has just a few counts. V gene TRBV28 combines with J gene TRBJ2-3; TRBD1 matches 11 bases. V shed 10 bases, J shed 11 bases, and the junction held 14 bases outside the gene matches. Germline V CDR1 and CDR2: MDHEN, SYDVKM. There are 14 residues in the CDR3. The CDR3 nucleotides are TGTGCCAAAACTGTCCGGGACAGGGGGATTGAGCAGTATTTT. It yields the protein CAKTVRDRGIEQYF.

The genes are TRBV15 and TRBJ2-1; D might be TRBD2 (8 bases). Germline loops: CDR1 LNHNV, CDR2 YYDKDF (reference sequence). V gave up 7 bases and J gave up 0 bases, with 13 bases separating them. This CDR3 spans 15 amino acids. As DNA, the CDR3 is TGTGCCACCAAGGGGGCGGGGGGCTCCTACAATGAGCAGTTCTTC. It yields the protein CATKGAGGSYNEQFF.

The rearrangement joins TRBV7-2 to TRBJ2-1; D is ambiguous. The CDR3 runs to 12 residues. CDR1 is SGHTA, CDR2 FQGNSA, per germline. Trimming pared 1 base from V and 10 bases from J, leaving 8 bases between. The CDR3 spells CASSLEAAEQFF. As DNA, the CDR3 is TGTGCCAGCAGCTTAGAGGCCGCCGAGCAGTTCTTC.

CDR3 bases: TGTGCCAGCAGTGAAGCGGGACTAGCGGGGGACACAGATACGCAGTATTTT. Amino acids: CASSEAGLAGDTDTQYF. The genes are TRBV2 and TRBJ2-3; 14 nucleotides line up with TRBD2. The germline V gene has CDR1 SNHLY and CDR2 FYNNEI. After removal of 0 bases from V and 2 bases from J, the junction contained 1 base not matched to a gene. This CDR3 is built from 17 residues.

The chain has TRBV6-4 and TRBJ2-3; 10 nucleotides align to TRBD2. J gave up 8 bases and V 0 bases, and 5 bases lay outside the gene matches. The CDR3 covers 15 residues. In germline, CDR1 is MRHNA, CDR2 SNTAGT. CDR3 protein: CASSDSSGGAGTQYF. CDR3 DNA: TGTGCCAGCAGTGACTCAAGCGGGGGGGCTGGTACGCAGTATTTT.

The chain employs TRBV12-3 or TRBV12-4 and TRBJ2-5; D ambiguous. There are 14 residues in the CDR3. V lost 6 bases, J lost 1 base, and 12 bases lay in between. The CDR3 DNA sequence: TGTGCCAGCAGCGAAGGAGACACCCAAGAGACCCAGTACTTC. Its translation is CASSEGDTQETQYF.

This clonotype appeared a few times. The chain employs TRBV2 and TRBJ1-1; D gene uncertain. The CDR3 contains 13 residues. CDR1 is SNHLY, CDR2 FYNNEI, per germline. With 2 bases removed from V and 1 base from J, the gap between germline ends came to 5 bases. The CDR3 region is CASSEFENTEAFF. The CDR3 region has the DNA TGTGCCAGCAGTGAATTTGAGAACACTGAAGCTTTCTTT.

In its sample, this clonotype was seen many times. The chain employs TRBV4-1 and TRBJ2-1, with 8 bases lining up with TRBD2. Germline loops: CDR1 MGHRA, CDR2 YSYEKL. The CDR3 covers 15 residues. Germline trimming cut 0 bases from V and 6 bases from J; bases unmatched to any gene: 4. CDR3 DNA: TGCGCCAGCAGCCAAGATACGGGAGGGGGCAATGAGCAGTTCTTC. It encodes CASSQDTGGGNEQFF.

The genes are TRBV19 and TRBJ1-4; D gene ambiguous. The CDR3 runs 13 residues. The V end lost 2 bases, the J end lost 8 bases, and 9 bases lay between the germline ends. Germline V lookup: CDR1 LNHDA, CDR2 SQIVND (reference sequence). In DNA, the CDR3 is TGTGCCAGTAGTATATTCCTGGGAGAAAAACTGTTTTTT. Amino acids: CASSIFLGEKLFF.

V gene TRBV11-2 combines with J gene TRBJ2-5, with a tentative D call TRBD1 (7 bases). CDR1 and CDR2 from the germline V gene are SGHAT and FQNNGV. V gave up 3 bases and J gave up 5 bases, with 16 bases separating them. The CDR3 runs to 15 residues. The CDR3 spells CASSFESGGMETQYF. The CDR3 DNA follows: TGTGCCAGCAGCTTTGAGTCAGGGGGGATGGAGACCCAGTACTTC.

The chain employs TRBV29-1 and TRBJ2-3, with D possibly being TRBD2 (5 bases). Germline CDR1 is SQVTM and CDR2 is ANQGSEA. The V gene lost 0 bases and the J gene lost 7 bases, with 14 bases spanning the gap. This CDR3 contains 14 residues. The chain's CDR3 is CSVEEASSAYTQYF. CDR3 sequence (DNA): TGCAGCGTTGAAGAGGCTAGCTCGGCGTATACGCAGTATTTT.

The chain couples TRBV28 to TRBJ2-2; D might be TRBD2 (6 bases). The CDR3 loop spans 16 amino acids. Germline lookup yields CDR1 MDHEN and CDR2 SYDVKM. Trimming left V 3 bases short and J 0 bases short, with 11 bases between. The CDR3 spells CASSLLREPNTGELFF. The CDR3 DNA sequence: TGTGCCAGCAGTTTGTTACGGGAGCCGAACACCGGGGAGCTGTTTTTT.

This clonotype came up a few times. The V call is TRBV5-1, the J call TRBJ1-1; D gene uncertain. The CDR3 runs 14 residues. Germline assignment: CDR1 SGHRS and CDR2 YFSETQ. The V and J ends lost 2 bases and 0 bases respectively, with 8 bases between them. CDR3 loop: CASSFSSVNTEAFF. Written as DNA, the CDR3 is TGCGCCAGCAGCTTCAGCTCAGTGAACACTGAAGCTTTCTTT.

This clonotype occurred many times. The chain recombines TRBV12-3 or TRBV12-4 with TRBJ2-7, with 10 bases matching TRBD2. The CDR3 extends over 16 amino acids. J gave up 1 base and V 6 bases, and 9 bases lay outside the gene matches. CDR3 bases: TGTGCCAGCAGCCCGGGGAGCGGGAGGGCTTCCTACGAGCAGTACTTC. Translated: CASSPGSGRASYEQYF.

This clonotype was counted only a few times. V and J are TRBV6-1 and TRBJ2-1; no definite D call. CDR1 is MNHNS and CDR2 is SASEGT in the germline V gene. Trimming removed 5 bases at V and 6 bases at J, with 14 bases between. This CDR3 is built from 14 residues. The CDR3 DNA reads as TGTGCCAGCAGTCCTTCCGCGACTGCCAATGAGCAGTTCTTC. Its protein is CASSPSATANEQFF.

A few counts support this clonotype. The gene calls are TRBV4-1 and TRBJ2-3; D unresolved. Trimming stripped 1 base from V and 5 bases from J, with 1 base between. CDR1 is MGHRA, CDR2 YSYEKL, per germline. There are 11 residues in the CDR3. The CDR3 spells CASSQVDTQYF. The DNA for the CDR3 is TGCGCCAGCAGCCAAGTAGATACGCAGTATTTT.

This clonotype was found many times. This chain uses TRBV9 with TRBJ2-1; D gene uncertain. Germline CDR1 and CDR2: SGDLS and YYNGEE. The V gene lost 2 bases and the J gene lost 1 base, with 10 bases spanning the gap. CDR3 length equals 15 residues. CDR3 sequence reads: CASSVSYSSYNEQFF. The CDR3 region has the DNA TGTGCCAGCAGCGTTTCTTACTCATCCTACAATGAGCAGTTCTTC.

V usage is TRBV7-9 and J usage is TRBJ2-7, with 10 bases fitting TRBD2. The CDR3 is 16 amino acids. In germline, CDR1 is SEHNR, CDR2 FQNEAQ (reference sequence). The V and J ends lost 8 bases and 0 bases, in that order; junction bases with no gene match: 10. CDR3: CASGRTSGIGSYEQYF. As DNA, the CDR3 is TGTGCCAGCGGGAGAACTAGCGGGATTGGCTCCTACGAGCAGTACTTC.

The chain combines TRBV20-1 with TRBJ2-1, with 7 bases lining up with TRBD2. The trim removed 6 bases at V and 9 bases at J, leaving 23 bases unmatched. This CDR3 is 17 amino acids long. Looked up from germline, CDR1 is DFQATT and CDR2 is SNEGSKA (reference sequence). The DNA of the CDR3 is TGCAGTGCCAATCCCGTATACTCTAGCGGACCGGGGGGTGAGCAGTTCTTC. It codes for CSANPVYSSGPGGEQFF.

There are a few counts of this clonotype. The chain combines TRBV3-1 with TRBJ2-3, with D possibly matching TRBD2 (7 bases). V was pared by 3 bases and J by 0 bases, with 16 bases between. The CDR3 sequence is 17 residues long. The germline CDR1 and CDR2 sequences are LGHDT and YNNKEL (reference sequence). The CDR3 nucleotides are TGTGCCAGCAGCCAGGCCGGGGGGCCTTCTAGCACAGATACGCAGTATTTT. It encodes CASSQAGGPSSTDTQYF.